This T cell receptor (beta chain) was captured in a study of cytomegalovirus exposure and HLA in healthy donors. The V end lost 0 bases, the J end lost 8 bases, and 13 bases lay between the germline ends. The CDR3 is 15 amino acids. Germline CDR1 reads ENHRY; CDR2 reads SYGVKD. The PCR contained 60 Vbeta and 13 Jbeta primers. The table came from immunoSEQ multiplex PCR; TCRdb's copy has only in-frame clones and leaves some out. Among some 70,000 clones listed, around 80% were seen once. The chain combines TRBV10-3 with TRBJ1-4; D call uncertain. This clonotype originated in a man aged 45-65 years in good health and CMV-seronegative. Sequencing used PBMCs. CDR3 amino acids: CAISESVGDREKLFF. The CDR3 nucleotides are TGTGCCATCAGTGAGTCGGTCGGGGATCGGGAAAAACTGTTTTTT.